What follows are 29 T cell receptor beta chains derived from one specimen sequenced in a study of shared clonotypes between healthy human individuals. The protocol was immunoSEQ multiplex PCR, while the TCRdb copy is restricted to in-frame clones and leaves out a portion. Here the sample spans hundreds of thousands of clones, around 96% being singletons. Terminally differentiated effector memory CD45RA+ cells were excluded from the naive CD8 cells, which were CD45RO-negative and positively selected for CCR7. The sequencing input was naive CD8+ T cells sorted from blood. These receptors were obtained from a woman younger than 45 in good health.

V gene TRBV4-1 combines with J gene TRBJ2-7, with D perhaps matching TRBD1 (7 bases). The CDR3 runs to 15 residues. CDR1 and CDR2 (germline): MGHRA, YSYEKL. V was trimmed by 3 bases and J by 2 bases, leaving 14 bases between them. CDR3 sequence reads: CASSHRQGLPYEQYF. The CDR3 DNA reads TGCGCCAGCAGCCACCGACAGGGACTCCCCTACGAGCAGTACTTC.

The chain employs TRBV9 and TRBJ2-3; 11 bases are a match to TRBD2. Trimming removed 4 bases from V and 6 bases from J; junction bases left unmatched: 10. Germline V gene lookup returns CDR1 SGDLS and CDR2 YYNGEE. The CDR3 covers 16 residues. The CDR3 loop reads CASSPLTSGNWDTQYF. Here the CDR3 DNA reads TGTGCCAGCAGCCCGCTGACTAGCGGGAATTGGGATACGCAGTATTTT.

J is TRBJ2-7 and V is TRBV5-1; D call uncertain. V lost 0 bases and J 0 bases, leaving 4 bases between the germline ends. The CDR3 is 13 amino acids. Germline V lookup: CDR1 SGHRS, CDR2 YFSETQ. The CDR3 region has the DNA TGCGCCAGCAGCTTGGACAACTCCTACGAGCAGTACTTC. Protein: CASSLDNSYEQYF.

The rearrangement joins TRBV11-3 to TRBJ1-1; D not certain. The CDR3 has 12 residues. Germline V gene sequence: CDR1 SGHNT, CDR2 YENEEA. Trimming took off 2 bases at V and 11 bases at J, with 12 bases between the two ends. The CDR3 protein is CASSLTPTRAFF. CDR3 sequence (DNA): TGTGCCAGCAGCTTAACCCCCACCCGGGCTTTCTTT.

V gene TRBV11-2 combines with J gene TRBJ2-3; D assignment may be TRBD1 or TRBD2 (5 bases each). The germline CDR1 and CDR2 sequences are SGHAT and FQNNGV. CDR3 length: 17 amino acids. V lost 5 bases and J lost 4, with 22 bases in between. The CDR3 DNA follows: TGTGCCAGCAGCCCTCCCAGGGACCAACCTTTGGCAGATACGCAGTATTTT. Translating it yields CASSPPRDQPLADTQYF.

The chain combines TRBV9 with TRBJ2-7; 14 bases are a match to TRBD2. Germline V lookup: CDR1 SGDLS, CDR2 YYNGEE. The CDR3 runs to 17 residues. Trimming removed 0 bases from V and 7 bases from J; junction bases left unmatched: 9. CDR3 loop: CASSVEGGLAGVWEQYF. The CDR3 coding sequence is TGTGCCAGCAGCGTAGAAGGGGGACTAGCGGGAGTTTGGGAGCAGTACTTC.

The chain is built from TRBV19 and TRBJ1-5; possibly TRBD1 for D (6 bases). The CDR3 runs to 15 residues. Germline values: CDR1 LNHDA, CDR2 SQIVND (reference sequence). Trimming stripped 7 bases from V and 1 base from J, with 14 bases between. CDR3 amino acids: CASTWGQGSNQPQHF. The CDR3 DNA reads TGTGCCAGTACCTGGGGGCAGGGAAGCAATCAGCCCCAGCATTTT.

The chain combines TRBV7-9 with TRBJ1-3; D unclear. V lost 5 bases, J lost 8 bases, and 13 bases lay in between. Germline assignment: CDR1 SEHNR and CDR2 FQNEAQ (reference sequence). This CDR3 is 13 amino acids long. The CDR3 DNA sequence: TGTGCCAGCAGCCTAGAGGGAAGTTACACCATATATTTT. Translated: CASSLEGSYTIYF.

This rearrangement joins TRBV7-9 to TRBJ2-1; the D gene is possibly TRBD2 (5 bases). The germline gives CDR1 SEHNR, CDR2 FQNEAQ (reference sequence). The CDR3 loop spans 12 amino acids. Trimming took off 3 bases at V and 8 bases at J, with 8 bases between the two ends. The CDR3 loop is CASSFSRDEQFF. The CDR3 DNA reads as TGTGCCAGCAGCTTTTCGAGGGATGAGCAGTTCTTC.

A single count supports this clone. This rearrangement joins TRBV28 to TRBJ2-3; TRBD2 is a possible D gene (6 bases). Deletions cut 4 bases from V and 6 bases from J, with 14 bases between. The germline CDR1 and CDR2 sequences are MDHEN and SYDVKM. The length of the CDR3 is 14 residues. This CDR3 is CASSSWGEADTQYF. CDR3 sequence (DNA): TGTGCCAGCAGTTCATGGGGGGAAGCCGATACGCAGTATTTT.

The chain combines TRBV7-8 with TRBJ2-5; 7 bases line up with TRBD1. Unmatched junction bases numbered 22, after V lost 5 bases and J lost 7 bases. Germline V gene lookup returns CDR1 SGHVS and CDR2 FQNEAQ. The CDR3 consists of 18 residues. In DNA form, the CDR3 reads TGTGCCAGCAGCACCTCGTTGGGGCAGGGGGTCCTCCCAGGGACCCAGTACTTC. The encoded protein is CASSTSLGQGVLPGTQYF.

Written as DNA, the CDR3 is TGTGCCAGCAGCCTATTAGCGGGAGCATACGAGCAGTACTTC. It encodes CASSLLAGAYEQYF. This chain joins TRBV7-8 and TRBJ2-7; TRBD2 matches 9 bases. The germline V gene encodes CDR1 SGHVS and CDR2 FQNEAQ. Germline trimming cut 5 bases from V and 4 bases from J; bases unmatched to any gene: 6. This CDR3 has 14 amino acids.

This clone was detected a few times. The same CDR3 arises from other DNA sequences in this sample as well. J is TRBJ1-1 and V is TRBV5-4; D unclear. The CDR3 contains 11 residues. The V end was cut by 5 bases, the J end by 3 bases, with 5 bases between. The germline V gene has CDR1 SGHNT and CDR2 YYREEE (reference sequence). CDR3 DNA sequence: TGTGCCAGCAGTAGAGACACTGAAGCTTTCTTT. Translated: CASSRDTEAFF.

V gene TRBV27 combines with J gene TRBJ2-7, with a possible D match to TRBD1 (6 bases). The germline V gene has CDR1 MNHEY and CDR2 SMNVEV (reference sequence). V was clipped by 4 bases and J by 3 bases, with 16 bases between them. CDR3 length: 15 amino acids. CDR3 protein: CASSSSGTYVYEQYF. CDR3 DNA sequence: TGTGCCAGCAGTTCCTCCGGGACATACGTCTACGAGCAGTACTTC.

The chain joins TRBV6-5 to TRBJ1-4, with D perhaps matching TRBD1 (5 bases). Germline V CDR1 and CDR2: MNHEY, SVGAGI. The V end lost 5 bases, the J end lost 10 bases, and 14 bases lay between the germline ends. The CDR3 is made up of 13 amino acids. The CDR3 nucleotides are TGTGCCAGCAGTCCTCAGGGCTCCGGAAAACTGTTTTTT. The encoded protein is CASSPQGSGKLFF.

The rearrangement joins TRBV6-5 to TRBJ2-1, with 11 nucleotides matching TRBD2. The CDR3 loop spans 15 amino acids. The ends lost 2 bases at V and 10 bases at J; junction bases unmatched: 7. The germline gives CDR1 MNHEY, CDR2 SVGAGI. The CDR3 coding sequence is TGTGCCAGCAGTTACGAACTAGCGGGAGTGAAGGAGCAGTTCTTC. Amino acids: CASSYELAGVKEQFF.

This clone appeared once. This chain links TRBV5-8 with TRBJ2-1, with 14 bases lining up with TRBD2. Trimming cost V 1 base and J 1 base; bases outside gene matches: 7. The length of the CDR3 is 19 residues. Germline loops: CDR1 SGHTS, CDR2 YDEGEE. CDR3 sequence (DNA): TGTGCCAGCAGCTTGCTGGGACTAGCGGGAGATGGTTCCTACAATGAGCAGTTCTTC. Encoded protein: CASSLLGLAGDGSYNEQFF.

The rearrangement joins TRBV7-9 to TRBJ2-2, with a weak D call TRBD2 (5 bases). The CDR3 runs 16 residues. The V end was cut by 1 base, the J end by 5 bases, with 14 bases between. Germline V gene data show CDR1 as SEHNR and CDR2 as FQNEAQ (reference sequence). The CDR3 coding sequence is TGTGCCAGCAGCTTAGAAGGTCGGGAAAGGACCGGGGAGCTGTTTTTT. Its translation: CASSLEGRERTGELFF.

This CDR3 is CASPPRRAWNEQYF. The CDR3 DNA reads TGTGCCAGCCCCCCCCGGCGGGCATGGAACGAGCAGTACTTC. The chain combines TRBV27 with TRBJ2-7; TRBD2 might be the D (5 bases). CDR1 is MNHEY and CDR2 is SMNVEV in the germline V gene (reference sequence). Between the trimmed V and J ends, which lost 8 bases and 5 bases, there was a span of 19 bases. The CDR3 is made up of 14 amino acids.

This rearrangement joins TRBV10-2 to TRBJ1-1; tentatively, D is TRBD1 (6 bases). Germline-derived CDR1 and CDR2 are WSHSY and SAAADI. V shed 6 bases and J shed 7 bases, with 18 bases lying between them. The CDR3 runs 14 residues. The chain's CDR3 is CASRAGVEIGEAFF. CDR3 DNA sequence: TGCGCCAGCAGGGCAGGGGTTGAGATTGGTGAAGCTTTCTTT.

The CDR3 DNA reads as TGTGCCAGCAGCTTAGACGGGGGGGAAGCTTTCTTT. It specifies CASSLDGGEAFF. The rearrangement joins TRBV11-2 to TRBJ1-1; possibly TRBD1 for D (5 bases). This CDR3 contains 12 residues. V lost 0 bases and J lost 8, with 7 bases in between. CDR1 is SGHAT and CDR2 is FQNNGV in the germline V gene.

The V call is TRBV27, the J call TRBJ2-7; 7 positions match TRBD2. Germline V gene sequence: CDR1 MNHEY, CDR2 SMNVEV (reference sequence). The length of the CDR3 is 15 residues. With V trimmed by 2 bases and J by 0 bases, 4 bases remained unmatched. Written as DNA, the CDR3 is TGTGCCAGCAGTTTAAGCGGGGTTCTCTCCTACGAGCAGTACTTC. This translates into CASSLSGVLSYEQYF.

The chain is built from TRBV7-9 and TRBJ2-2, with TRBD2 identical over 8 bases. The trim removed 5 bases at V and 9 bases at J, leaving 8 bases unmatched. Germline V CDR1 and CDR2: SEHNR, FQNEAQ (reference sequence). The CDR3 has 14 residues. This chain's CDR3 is CASSRTSTLWELFF. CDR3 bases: TGTGCCAGCAGCAGGACTAGCACGCTGTGGGAGCTGTTTTTT.

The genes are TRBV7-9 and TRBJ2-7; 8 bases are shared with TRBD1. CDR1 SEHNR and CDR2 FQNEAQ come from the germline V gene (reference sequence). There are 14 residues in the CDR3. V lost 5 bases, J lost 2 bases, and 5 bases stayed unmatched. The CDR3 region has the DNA TGTGCCAGCAGCGAGGGACAGGTCCCCTACGAGCAGTACTTC. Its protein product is CASSEGQVPYEQYF.

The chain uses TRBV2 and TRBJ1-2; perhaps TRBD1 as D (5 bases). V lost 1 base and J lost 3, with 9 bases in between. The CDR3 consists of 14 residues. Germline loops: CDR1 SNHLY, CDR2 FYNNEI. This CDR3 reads CASSEGGQDYGYTF. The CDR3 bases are TGTGCCAGCAGTGAAGGGGGCCAAGACTATGGCTACACCTTC.

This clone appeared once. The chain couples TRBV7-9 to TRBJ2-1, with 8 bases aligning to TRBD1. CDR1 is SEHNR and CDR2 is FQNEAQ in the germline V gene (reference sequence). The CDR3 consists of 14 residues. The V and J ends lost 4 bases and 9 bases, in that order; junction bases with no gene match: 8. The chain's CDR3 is CASSSRTGHGEQFF. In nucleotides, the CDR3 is TGTGCCAGCAGCTCCCGGACAGGGCATGGTGAGCAGTTCTTC.

The CDR3 region is CASSQVNLGFGFEQYF. CDR3 sequence (DNA): TGCGCCAGCAGCCAAGTGAATTTGGGGTTCGGCTTCGAGCAGTACTTC. The chain has TRBV4-1 and TRBJ2-7; no clear D gene. The germline V gene has CDR1 MGHRA and CDR2 YSYEKL. CDR3 length: 16 amino acids. The ends were cut back, 1 base at V and 6 bases at J, with 19 bases in the middle.

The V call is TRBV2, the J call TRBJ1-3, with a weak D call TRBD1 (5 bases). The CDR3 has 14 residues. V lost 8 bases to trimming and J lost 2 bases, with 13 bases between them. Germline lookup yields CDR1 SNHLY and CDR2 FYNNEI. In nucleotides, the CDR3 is TGTGCCAGCTTGGGACGGAAAGCTGGAAACACCATATATTTT. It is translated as CASLGRKAGNTIYF.

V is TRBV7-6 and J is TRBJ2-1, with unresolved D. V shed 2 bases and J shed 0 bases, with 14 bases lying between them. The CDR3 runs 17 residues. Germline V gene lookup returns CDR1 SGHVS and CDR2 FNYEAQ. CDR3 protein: CASSLRTAQSSYNEQFF. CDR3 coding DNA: TGTGCCAGCAGCTTAAGGACGGCCCAGAGCTCCTACAATGAGCAGTTCTTC.